The table lists the clone carrying this T cell receptor beta chain with a count of one. The data derive from a study of blood T cell repertoires in COVID-19. In the study overall: T cells, B-cell-depleted T cells, or PBMCs provided the cDNA or gDNA that served as material.

In the authors' workflow: Reference gene primers were amplified, and this amplification served to estimate nucleated cell counts. Method: immunoSEQ multiplex PCR; TCRdb's copy keeps in-frame clones and lacks some. That table furnishes V, J and clone size, whereas the DNA furnished D and trimming. The data show around 200,000 clones, around 88% seen once. Residents of about two dozen US areas, aged about 18 to 95 years, made up the participants. Assignment of participants to cohorts was predicated upon participant-reported clinical history. This CDR3 has 15 amino acids. V trimming: 7 bases; J trimming: 2 bases; junction bases outside the gene matches: 4. CDR1 and CDR2 (germline): SEHNR, FQNEAQ (reference sequence).

Sequenced: PBMCs or T cells enriched from blood (not recorded which). V is TRBV7-9 and J is TRBJ2-7; 14 bases are shared with TRBD2. The receptor was derived from a man aged 35-49 years with acute COVID-19. In DNA form, the CDR3 reads TGTGCCAGCATCGGGACTAGCGGGAGTCCCTACGAGCAGTACTTC. This codes for CASIGTSGSPYEQYF.